Described below is a single TCR beta chain sequence and its context. The antigen remains undetermined. Profiled with immunoSEQ multiplex PCR; TCRdb holds only in-frame clones, not every one. The sample carries roughly 90,000 clones, approximately 90% recorded once. The sample comes from a study of T cell responses to AZD1222 COVID-19 vaccine. V lost 3 bases, J lost 8 bases, and 14 bases lay in between. The CDR3 totals 14 residues. The germline V gene has CDR1 SEHNR and CDR2 FQNEAQ (reference sequence). Findings and limits, study-wide: Reports say nearly half of spike-specific TCRs go after unmutated variant regions. Elevations in Spike-specific TCR breadth and depth followed administration of two AZD1222 doses. Across spike, vaccine-associated CD4 TCRs were found, dominant at 160-218 and 743-854.

The sequence was collected from an adult in good health. This specimen consisted of peripheral blood, obtained on day 0 of MenACWY control vaccination. The V and J genes are TRBV7-9 and TRBJ2-1; tentatively, D is TRBD1 (5 bases). This CDR3 is CASSLGRLQDEQFF. The CDR3 bases are TGTGCCAGCAGCTTGGGGCGACTGCAAGATGAGCAGTTCTTC.